Listed below are T cell receptor beta chains from one sample, sequenced in a study of blood T cell repertoires in COVID-19. Assay used: immunoSEQ multiplex PCR; TCRdb lists only in-frame clones, some missing. The sample has around 70,000 clones, about 84% seen once. Sequences were obtained from peripheral blood. The receptors come from a human donor in a cohort sampled during active COVID-19. Both conserved end residues are part of each CDR3. D genes are given only for firm matches. Clone size appears in some rows only: once, few, many, or a class for an expanded clone.

>.|TRBV29-1|TRBJ2-5|.
TGCAGCGTTGAACTACGAGAGACCCAGTACTTC
CSVELRETQYF
>TRBD1|TRBV28|TRBJ2-7|.
TGTGCCAGCAGTTTATTAGGACAGGGGGGTTACGAGCAGTACTTC
CASSLLGQGGYEQYF
>TRBD1|TRBV4-3|TRBJ1-4|.
TGCGCCAGCAGCCACGGGGACAGTCCTAATGAAAAACTGTTTTTT
CASSHGDSPNEKLFF
>.|TRBV12-3/TRBV12-4|TRBJ2-4|.
TGTGCCAGCAGAGGGCTAGCTAACATTCAGTACTTC
CASRGLANIQYF
>TRBD2|TRBV7-2|TRBJ2-7|.
TGTGCCAGCAGCTTGTGGGTAGGACTAGCGACGTACGAGCAGTACTTC
CASSLWVGLATYEQYF
>TRBD2|TRBV5-4|TRBJ2-5|once
TGTGCCAGCAGCTCAAAGACTAGCGGGGGCGGGGAGACCCAGTACTTC
CASSSKTSGGGETQYF
>.|TRBV5-4|TRBJ1-2|.
TGTGCCAGCAGCCCCTGGGACACCCGTAACTATGGCTACACCTTC
CASSPWDTRNYGYTF
>.|TRBV7-9|TRBJ1-2|few
TGTGCCAGCAGCTCGACAGAGACTTACCGCTATGGCTACACCTTC
CASSSTETYRYGYTF
>.|TRBV3-1/TRBV3-2|TRBJ1-5|.
TGTGCCAGCAGCCAACTTAATCAGCCCCAGCATTTT
CASSQLNQPQHF
>TRBD2|TRBV5-1|TRBJ2-5|few
TGCGCCAGCAGCCCCCAGGGGACAGACCTGGGACTAGCGGGAGGGCCCTCGGAGACCCAGTACTTC
CASSPQGTDLGLAGGPSETQYF
>TRBD2|TRBV19|TRBJ2-2|.
TGTGCCAGTAGGTCACTAGCGGGAGGCCGGGGGACCGGGGAGCTGTTTTTT
CASRSLAGGRGTGELFF
>TRBD2|TRBV20-1|TRBJ2-7|.
TGCAGTGCTAGTACGCTAGCGGGAGGATCATACGAGCAGTACTTC
CSASTLAGGSYEQYF
>TRBD1|TRBV12-5|TRBJ1-4|few
TGTGCTAGTGGCTTACAGGGGGCATATGAAAAACTGTTTTTT
CASGLQGAYEKLFF
>.|TRBV30|TRBJ2-7|.
TGTGCTTGGGGGAGGCGGGAGCAGTACTTC
CAWGRREQYF
>.|TRBV7-8|TRBJ2-7|.
TGTGCCAGCAGCGAACGACTAGACGGCAACTACGAGCAGTACTTC
CASSERLDGNYEQYF
>TRBD2|TRBV19|TRBJ2-1|.
TGTGCCAGTAGCACCCTAGCGCCCGGGAGGACTGAGCAGTTCTTC
CASSTLAPGRTEQFF
>TRBD2|TRBV7-9|TRBJ2-7|few
TGTGCCAGCAGCTTAGCAGCGGGACTAGCGGGAGCCGAGCAGTACTTC
CASSLAAGLAGAEQYF
>.|TRBV7-9|TRBJ2-7|.
TGTGCCGGGAGATCCGGGGTTAACGAGCAGTACTTC
CAGRSGVNEQYF
>TRBD1|TRBV28|TRBJ2-7|.
TGTGCCAGCAGTCTAACAGGGGAGCGCAACGAGCAGTACTTC
CASSLTGERNEQYF
>.|TRBV10-3|TRBJ2-3|few
TGTGCCATCAGTGCGACTAGCACAGATACGCAGTATTTT
CAISATSTDTQYF
>TRBD1|TRBV5-1|TRBJ2-7|.
TGCGCCAGCAGCATAAGGACAGGGCGCGACGAGCAGTACTTC
CASSIRTGRDEQYF
>.|TRBV7-2|TRBJ1-5|.
TGTGCCAGCAGCCTATATTATAGCAATCAGCCCCAGCATTTT
CASSLYYSNQPQHF
>TRBD2|TRBV5-1|TRBJ2-1|few
TGCGCCAGCAGGGAGGGGACTAGCGGGATAAATGAGCAGTTCTTC
CASREGTSGINEQFF
>TRBD1|TRBV2|TRBJ1-1|.
TGTGCCAGCAGTCGAATAAGGACAGGGATTAAGAAAGTGAACACTGAAGCTTTCTTT
CASSRIRTGIKKVNTEAFF
>TRBD1|TRBV7-2|TRBJ1-5|once
TGTGCCAGCAGCTTAGAGGGGACAGGCCAGCCCCAGCATTTT
CASSLEGTGQPQHF
>TRBD2|TRBV5-4|TRBJ2-2|.
TGTGCCAGCAGCTCATTAGCGGGAGATCCAGGGGCCGGGGAGCTGTTTTTT
CASSSLAGDPGAGELFF
>TRBD1|TRBV5-1|TRBJ2-7|.
TGCGCCAGCAGCTTGGGACAGGGGGCGCAATACGAGCAGTACTTC
CASSLGQGAQYEQYF
>.|TRBV7-9|TRBJ1-1|.
TGTGCCAGCAGCTTAGGACACATGAACACTGAAGCTTTCTTT
CASSLGHMNTEAFF
>TRBD1|TRBV7-9|TRBJ2-7|.
TGTGCCAGCAGCCGAGGGGGCAGCACCTCTTACGAGCAGTACTTC
CASSRGGSTSYEQYF
>TRBD1|TRBV10-2|TRBJ2-5|many
TGCGCCAGCAGAGGGACAGGGAAGGAGGAGACCCAGTACTTC
CASRGTGKEETQYF
>TRBD2|TRBV28|TRBJ2-5|.
TGTGCCAGCAGTCGACCTAGCGGGAGCGTACAAGAGACCCAGTACTTC
CASSRPSGSVQETQYF
>.|TRBV3-1/TRBV3-2|TRBJ2-7|few
TGTGCCAGCAGCCAAGGGGGGCCCGAGCAGTACTTC
CASSQGGPEQYF
>TRBD1|TRBV4-1|TRBJ2-7|.
TGCGCCAGCAGCCGAGGACAGGGGGCGATCTACGAGCAGTACTTC
CASSRGQGAIYEQYF
>.|TRBV7-9|TRBJ2-3|.
TGTGCCAGCAGCTCAGCCAGGGACTCCACAGATACGCAGTATTTT
CASSSARDSTDTQYF
>.|TRBV5-1|TRBJ2-7|.
TGCGCCAGCAGTGGGCAGGGTAGCTCCTACGAGCAGTACTTC
CASSGQGSSYEQYF
>.|TRBV5-1|TRBJ2-3|few
TGCGCCAGCAGCTTGGCCGAGAGGCTGACAGATACGCAGTATTTT
CASSLAERLTDTQYF
>.|TRBV3-1/TRBV3-2|TRBJ2-5|.
TGTGCCAGCAGCCAAGGGGGCGGAAGGACCCAGTACTTC
CASSQGGGRTQYF
>.|TRBV6-5|TRBJ1-5|.
TGTGCCAGCACCCCTCGTTATAGCAATCAGCCCCAGCATTTT
CASTPRYSNQPQHF
>.|TRBV9|TRBJ1-5|few
TGTGCCAGCTCGAAAACCCCCCGGTCTGATCAGCCCCAGCATTTT
CASSKTPRSDQPQHF
>TRBD1|TRBV19|TRBJ1-4|.
TGTGCCAGTAGTATTCGACAGGGGCGGTATGAAAAACTGTTTTTT
CASSIRQGRYEKLFF
>.|TRBV4-3|TRBJ1-6|few
TGCGCCAGCAGCCCCCAAGGAGGGATGGATTTGCCCCTCCACTTT
CASSPQGGMDLPLHF
>.|TRBV7-2|TRBJ2-1|.
TGTGCCAGCAGTCTTAGGGCTCCTGGACTGTTTGGAGTTGAGCAGTTCTTC
CASSLRAPGLFGVEQFF
>.|TRBV19|TRBJ2-7|.
TGTGCCAGTAGTACCGTGCCTCCTCACGCGGGCGAGCAGTACTTC
CASSTVPPHAGEQYF
>TRBD1|TRBV18|TRBJ2-7|.
TGTGCCAGCATAGGACAGGGGAAATCCTACGAGCAGTACTTC
CASIGQGKSYEQYF
>.|TRBV3-1/TRBV3-2|TRBJ2-3|.
TGTGCCAGCAGCCAGGGTTCGTTAAACACGGGATATTTT
CASSQGSLNTGYF
>.|TRBV7-6|TRBJ2-1|.
TGTGCCAGCAGCCACGTCGACGAGGGGGATGAGCAGTTCTTC
CASSHVDEGDEQFF
>.|TRBV10-3|TRBJ2-7|.
TGTGCCATCAGTGACCAGGTAGCCTACGAGCAGTACTTC
CAISDQVAYEQYF
>TRBD1|TRBV4-3|TRBJ2-7|.
TGCGCCAGCAGCCAGAATACAGGGGGCTCCTACGAGCAGTACTTC
CASSQNTGGSYEQYF
>TRBD2|TRBV4-2|TRBJ2-7|.
TGTGCCAGCAGCGCAACTCGACTAGCGGAAGAGCAGTACTTC
CASSATRLAEEQYF
>TRBD1|TRBV7-6|TRBJ2-5|.
TGTGCCAGCAGCCCGGACAGGGTAGAAGAGACCCAGTACTTC
CASSPDRVEETQYF
>TRBD1|TRBV19|TRBJ2-2|.
TGTGCCAGTAGAACCGGGACAGGGGTAGCCGGGGAGCTGTTTTTT
CASRTGTGVAGELFF
>TRBD1|TRBV5-1|TRBJ1-5|.
TGCGCCAGCAGCCTGGACAGGGACAATCAGCCCCAGCATTTT
CASSLDRDNQPQHF
>TRBD2|TRBV5-4|TRBJ2-5|.
TGTGCCAGCAGCTTAGCGGGAGCCGGGGAGACCCAGTACTTC
CASSLAGAGETQYF
>.|TRBV7-9|TRBJ1-5|.
TGTGCCAGCAGCTTAGAGGGGTTTCTGCCCCAGCATTTT
CASSLEGFLPQHF
>.|TRBV2|TRBJ2-3|.
TGTGCCAGCAGTGTCTCTAGCGGCACAGATACGCAGTATTTT
CASSVSSGTDTQYF
>.|TRBV4-2|TRBJ2-6|once
TGTGCCAGCAGCCAAGAGTGGGCGGGAACCGACTCTGGGGCCAACGTCCTGACTTTC
CASSQEWAGTDSGANVLTF